The 22 T cell receptor beta chains below come from one sample, sequenced in a study of control samples from healthy donors and cancer patients. The method was immunoSEQ multiplex PCR; TCRdb's version includes in-frame clones alone and lacks a portion of them. This sample yields around 94,000 clones, of which 92% are seen a single time; around 2.3% belongs to the top ten. Specimen: blood. These receptors were obtained from a woman aged 18-35 years in good health.

The chain links TRBV9 to TRBJ2-2; maybe TRBD2 (6 bases). The germline V and J ends were trimmed by 4 bases and 7 bases, with 20 bases remaining between them. Germline CDR1 SGDLS, CDR2 YYNGEE. This CDR3 comprises 16 residues. Here the CDR3 reads CASSTTGTPGSGELFF. The CDR3 DNA reads TGTGCCAGCAGCACTACCGGGACTCCCGGAAGCGGGGAGCTGTTTTTT.

This chain joins TRBV6-1 and TRBJ2-5, with 7 bases aligning to TRBD2. With V trimmed by 1 base and J by 4 bases, 12 bases remained unmatched. CDR1 is MNHNS, CDR2 SASEGT, per germline. This CDR3 is built from 17 residues. This CDR3 reads CASSEGLGLGVGETQYF. The CDR3 DNA reads TGTGCCAGCAGTGAAGGTTTAGGACTAGGAGTTGGAGAGACCCAGTACTTC.

The chain carries TRBV7-9 and TRBJ2-2; 15 nucleotides match TRBD2. The CDR3 totals 17 residues. The V segment lost 5 bases and the J segment 8 bases; nucleotides outside the gene matches: 9. Germline loops: CDR1 SEHNR, CDR2 FQNEAQ (reference sequence). The CDR3 region is CASSSNGTSGRMGELFF. The CDR3 region has the DNA TGTGCCAGCAGCAGTAACGGGACTAGCGGGAGGATGGGGGAGCTGTTTTTT.

This clone was found a few times. The rearrangement links TRBV6-5 to TRBJ2-1; D uncertain. The CDR3 is made up of 13 amino acids. Germline assignment: CDR1 MNHEY and CDR2 SVGAGI. Trimming cost V 2 bases and J 4 bases, with 6 bases left between them. CDR3 nucleotides: TGTGCCAGCAGTTACGGAGAGTACAATGAGCAGTTCTTC. Translating it yields CASSYGEYNEQFF.

The V gene is TRBV5-4, the J gene TRBJ2-2; TRBD2 is a possible D gene (6 bases). The V gene's germline CDR1 is SGHNT and CDR2 YYREEE (reference sequence). The V and J ends lost 4 bases and 6 bases respectively, with 10 bases between them. The CDR3 consists of 13 residues. The CDR3 loop is CASSGTSSGELFF. CDR3 in DNA: TGTGCCAGCAGCGGAACTAGCTCCGGGGAGCTGTTTTTT.

V gene TRBV18 combines with J gene TRBJ2-5, with TRBD1 identical over 7 bases. CDR3 length equals 13 residues. The V and J ends lost 4 bases and 1 base, in that order; junction bases with no gene match: 0. Germline CDR1 reads KGHSH; CDR2 reads LQKENI. The CDR3, as DNA: TGTGCCAGCTCACAGGGGGCCCAAGAGACCCAGTACTTC. It codes for CASSQGAQETQYF.

V is TRBV9 and J is TRBJ2-1; no firm D call. Germline CDR1 is SGDLS and CDR2 is YYNGEE. The CDR3 has 16 amino acids. V lost 0 bases and J 0 bases, leaving 10 bases between the germline ends. CDR3 residues: CASSVAAGDSYNEQFF. CDR3 DNA sequence: TGTGCCAGCAGCGTAGCTGCCGGCGACTCCTACAATGAGCAGTTCTTC.

The rearrangement uses TRBV9 and TRBJ2-7; D possibly corresponds to TRBD1 (6 bases). V lost 0 bases and J lost 4, with 14 bases in between. Per germline, CDR1 SGDLS and CDR2 YYNGEE. This CDR3 contains 15 residues. CDR3 DNA sequence: TGTGCCAGCAGCGTAGGTATCGACAGGAGATACGAGCAGTACTTC. It is translated as CASSVGIDRRYEQYF.

The V and J genes are TRBV24-1 and TRBJ2-5, with 7 positions matching TRBD1. Germline V gene data show CDR1 as KGHDR and CDR2 as SFDVKD. CDR3 size: 14 residues. The V and J ends lost 2 bases and 5 bases, in that order; junction bases with no gene match: 4. The CDR3 is CATSDSTGVETQYF. CDR3 coding DNA: TGTGCCACCAGTGATTCTACAGGGGTGGAGACCCAGTACTTC.

With respect to this clone: This CDR3 is also generated by other DNA sequences in the sample. This chain joins TRBV19 and TRBJ1-4; 7 bases are shared with TRBD1. Germline V CDR1 and CDR2: LNHDA, SQIVND (reference sequence). The CDR3 loop spans 15 amino acids. Unmatched junction bases numbered 4, after V lost 6 bases and J lost 0 bases. The CDR3: CASSMGTATNEKLFF. The DNA for the CDR3 is TGTGCCAGTAGCATGGGGACAGCAACTAATGAAAAACTGTTTTTT.

The rearrangement joins TRBV24-1 to TRBJ1-1, with a weak D call TRBD1 (6 bases). Germline CDR1 reads KGHDR; CDR2 reads SFDVKD. V gave up 6 bases and J gave up 7 bases, with 17 bases separating them. The CDR3 contains 14 residues. In nucleotides, the CDR3 is TGTGCCACCAGTCGCGGGGGCTCTTCGGATGAAGCTTTCTTT. Encoded protein: CATSRGGSSDEAFF.

This sequence joins TRBV5-4 and TRBJ2-5; D perhaps matches TRBD2 (5 bases). Per germline, CDR1 SGHNT and CDR2 YYREEE (reference sequence). The CDR3 sequence is 13 residues long. The V end lost 3 bases, the J end lost 5 bases, and 11 bases lay between the germline ends. CDR3 sequence reads: CASSSRVPETQYF. The CDR3 DNA sequence: TGTGCCAGCAGCTCGAGGGTTCCGGAGACCCAGTACTTC.

This chain connects TRBV12-3 or TRBV12-4 to TRBJ2-7, with D possibly being TRBD1 (6 bases). V was pared by 6 bases and J by 7 bases, with 10 bases between. The CDR3 has 11 amino acids. CDR3 sequence: CASSNTGEQYF. In DNA form, the CDR3 reads TGTGCCAGCAGCAATACAGGGGAGCAGTACTTC.

The chain carries TRBV5-1 and TRBJ1-4; D is uncertain. Germline V gene lookup returns CDR1 SGHRS and CDR2 YFSETQ. This CDR3 is 21 amino acids long. V lost 0 bases and J lost 0, with 24 bases in between. CDR3 protein: CASSLAFSFGLSTATNEKLFF. The CDR3 nucleotides are TGCGCCAGCAGCTTGGCCTTTTCTTTCGGGCTGTCAACGGCAACTAATGAAAAACTGTTTTTT.

The rearrangement uses TRBV10-1 and TRBJ2-3; D remains ambiguous. Trimming removed 6 bases at V and 4 bases at J, with 11 bases between. The CDR3 sequence is 13 residues long. In germline, CDR1 is WNHNN, CDR2 SYGVQD (reference sequence). DNA of the CDR3: TGCGCCAGCAGCAGTCATGTGTCAGATACGCAGTATTTT. It codes for CASSSHVSDTQYF.

The rearrangement links TRBV24-1 to TRBJ2-5; 8 bases map to TRBD2. The CDR3 covers 16 residues. Germline assignment: CDR1 KGHDR and CDR2 SFDVKD. The junction had 10 bases not matched to a gene; V was cut back by 3 bases and J by 5 bases. CDR3 coding DNA: TGTGCCACCAGTGATCCCTACCGGGGGGGAACGGAGACCCAGTACTTC. Translated, it gives CATSDPYRGGTETQYF.

The chain employs TRBV6-6 and TRBJ1-1; D might be TRBD1 (6 bases). The CDR3 is made up of 13 amino acids. CDR1 and CDR2 from the germline V gene are MNHNY and SVGAGI (reference sequence). The V end lost 3 bases, the J end lost 6 bases, and 11 bases lay between the germline ends. In DNA form, the CDR3 reads TGTGCCAGCAGTTATGGGCAGGGGCCTGAAGCTTTCTTT. Translated: CASSYGQGPEAFF.

V and J are TRBV7-6 and TRBJ1-1, with 8 bases aligning to TRBD1. The CDR3 contains 20 residues. Germline V gene lookup returns CDR1 SGHVS and CDR2 FNYEAQ. V was clipped by 1 base and J by 1 base; unmatched bases: 17. The CDR3, as DNA: TGTGCCAGCAGCTTAGAGAGCCGTACAGGGGGAATCGGTGCGAACACTGAAGCTTTCTTT. Residues: CASSLESRTGGIGANTEAFF.

This chain uses TRBV19 with TRBJ1-5; D uncertain. Deletions cut 7 bases from V and 5 bases from J, with 15 bases between. Germline CDR1 reads LNHDA; CDR2 reads SQIVND (reference sequence). The CDR3 is 14 amino acids. The CDR3, as DNA: TGTGCCAGTACTCCCACTGGACCGGATCAGCCCCAGCATTTT. This translates into CASTPTGPDQPQHF.

The rearrangement uses TRBV3-1 (or the pseudogene TRBV3-2) and TRBJ1-2; D not certain. Germline CDR1 and CDR2: LGHDT and YNNKEL (reference sequence). The CDR3 has 12 amino acids. The ends were cut back, 5 bases at V and 5 bases at J, with 9 bases in the middle. The CDR3 protein is CASSSGRYGYTF. As DNA, the CDR3 is TGTGCCAGCAGCTCAGGACGATATGGCTACACCTTC.

The chain employs TRBV2 and TRBJ2-7; D possibly corresponds to TRBD1 (6 bases). CDR1 is SNHLY, CDR2 FYNNEI, per germline. Trimming took 8 bases from V and 2 from J, leaving 16 bases between them. This CDR3 has 14 residues. CDR3 amino acids: CASLNRAGAYEQYF. CDR3 nucleotide sequence: TGTGCCAGCCTCAACAGGGCGGGCGCCTACGAGCAGTACTTC.

This sequence joins TRBV7-2 and TRBJ2-5; 12 nucleotides line up with TRBD2. The CDR3 extends over 18 amino acids. J lost 1 base, V lost 4 bases, and 10 bases had no gene match. Germline V lookup: CDR1 SGHTA, CDR2 FQGNSA. In nucleotides, the CDR3 is TGTGCCAGCAGCTCATACAAAACGGGACTAGCGGGCCAAGAGACCCAGTACTTC. Translation: CASSSYKTGLAGQETQYF.